These 4 T cell receptor beta chains were sequenced from one sample in a study of CD8+ T cells in alopecia areata. TCR sequencing used cDNA made by reverse transcription of extracted RNA. The assay was immunoSEQ multiplex PCR, and TCRdb's table has in-frame clones only and misses some. The data show hundreds of thousands of clones, 67% seen once. Sequencing used CD4+ T cells sorted from blood, obtained at week 0. These receptors were taken from a human donor with alopecia areata.

This chain joins TRBV5-1 and TRBJ2-5, with D tentatively TRBD2 (6 bases). The germline V gene encodes CDR1 SGHRS and CDR2 YFSETQ. The ends were cut back, 6 bases at V and 2 bases at J, with 11 bases in the middle. The CDR3 runs 13 residues. The CDR3 DNA reads TGCGCCAGCAATGGGGCGGGGCAAGAGACCCAGTACTTC. This encodes CASNGAGQETQYF.

This chain connects TRBV29-1 to TRBJ2-1; D not certain. CDR1 SQVTM and CDR2 ANQGSEA come from the germline V gene. Trimming removed 2 bases from V and 0 bases from J, with 8 bases in between. The CDR3 is 14 amino acids. The chain's CDR3 is CSVEWASSYNEQFF. The CDR3 DNA follows: TGCAGCGTTGAATGGGCGAGCTCCTACAATGAGCAGTTCTTC.

Only a few counts were recorded for this clone. The rearrangement links TRBV29-1 to TRBJ2-3; possibly TRBD1 or TRBD2 for D (5 bases each). Trimming removed 3 bases at V and 0 bases at J, with 13 bases between. In germline, CDR1 is SQVTM, CDR2 ANQGSEA. The CDR3 is 15 residues long. CDR3 sequence (DNA): TGCAGCGTTGAGTCCGGGACCAGGAGCACAGATACGCAGTATTTT. It translates to CSVESGTRSTDTQYF.

This clone was observed a few times. The CDR3 nucleotides read TGTGCCAGCAGCTTTTGGTCCGAAGAGACCCAGTACTTC. Protein sequence: CASSFWSEETQYF. V gene TRBV11-2 combines with J gene TRBJ2-5; D call uncertain. The V gene lost 3 bases and the J gene lost 3 bases, with 8 bases spanning the gap. The CDR3 consists of 13 residues. Germline CDR1 is SGHAT and CDR2 is FQNNGV.